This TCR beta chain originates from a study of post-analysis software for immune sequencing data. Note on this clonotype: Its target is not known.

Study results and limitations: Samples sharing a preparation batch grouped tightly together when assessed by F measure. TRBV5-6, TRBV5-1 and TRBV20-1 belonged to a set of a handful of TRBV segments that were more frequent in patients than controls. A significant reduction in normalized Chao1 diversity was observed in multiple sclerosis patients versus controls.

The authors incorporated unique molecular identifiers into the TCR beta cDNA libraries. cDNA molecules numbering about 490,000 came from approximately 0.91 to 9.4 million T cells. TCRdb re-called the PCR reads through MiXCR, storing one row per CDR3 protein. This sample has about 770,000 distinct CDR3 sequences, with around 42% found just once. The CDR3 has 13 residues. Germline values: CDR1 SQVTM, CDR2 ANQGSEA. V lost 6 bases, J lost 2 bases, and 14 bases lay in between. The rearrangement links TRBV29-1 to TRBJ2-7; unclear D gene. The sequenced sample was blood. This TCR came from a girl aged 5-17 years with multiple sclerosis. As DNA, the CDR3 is TGCAGCGTGAGCCCCGGGCCCGCCTACGAGCAGTACTTC. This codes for CSVSPGPAYEQYF.